Each of the 17 T cell receptor beta chains below was sequenced from the same sample in a study of cytomegalovirus exposure and HLA in healthy donors. Primers included in the PCR were 60 Vbeta and 13 Jbeta primers. Sequencing used immunoSEQ multiplex PCR; TCRdb keeps in-frame clones, though not all of them. This table holds roughly 51,000 clones. The specimen sequenced was PBMCs. The source of these receptors is a male donor in good health and CMV-seropositive.

CDR3 sequence: CASSPRGQISYEQYF. The CDR3 bases are TGTGCCAGCAGTCCACGGGGACAGATATCCTACGAGCAGTACTTC. The V and J genes are TRBV28 and TRBJ2-5; the match to TRBD1 covers 7 bases. The DNA end is more similar to TRBJ2-7, so the J call may be wrong. The CDR3 loop spans 15 amino acids. Germline CDR1 and CDR2: MDHEN and SYDVKM.

The chain uses TRBV6-5 and TRBJ2-5; D gene unclear. The CDR3 totals 11 residues. V dropped 6 bases and J dropped 7 bases, with 9 bases sitting between them. The germline V gene encodes CDR1 MNHEY and CDR2 SVGAGI. The CDR3 region has the DNA TGTGCCAGCAGGGGCGTGGCGACCCAGTACTTC. It is translated as CASRGVATQYF.

The chain couples TRBV10-3 to TRBJ2-1, with TRBD1 identical over 7 bases. The germline V gene has CDR1 ENHRY and CDR2 SYGVKD. The CDR3 totals 16 residues. The V and J ends lost 6 bases and 6 bases, in that order; junction bases with no gene match: 14. This CDR3 reads CAISSYRDRESNEQFF. The DNA for the CDR3 is TGTGCCATCAGCTCTTACCGAGACAGGGAAAGCAATGAGCAGTTCTTC.

The V gene is TRBV7-3, the J gene TRBJ2-5; 8 bases fit TRBD2. Trimming cost V 3 bases and J 5 bases; bases outside gene matches: 5. The length of the CDR3 is 14 residues. The germline V gene encodes CDR1 SGHTA and CDR2 FQGTGA. The CDR3 bases are TGTGCCAGCAGCTTGGTCGGGGGGGGTGAGACCCAGTACTTC. Translated: CASSLVGGGETQYF.

The V call is TRBV5-4, the J call TRBJ1-1, with TRBD1 matching over 10 bases. V lost 3 bases, J lost 3 bases, and 2 bases stayed unmatched. This CDR3 is built from 14 residues. Germline assignment: CDR1 SGHNT and CDR2 YYREEE (reference sequence). The DNA for the CDR3 is TGTGCCAGCAGCTCGGGACAGGGGTACACTGAAGCTTTCTTT. Residues: CASSSGQGYTEAFF.

The genes are TRBV2 and TRBJ1-1; D unclear. This CDR3 region has 13 residues. From germline, CDR1 is SNHLY and CDR2 FYNNEI. V was shortened by 6 bases and J by 5 bases, with 13 bases between the two germline ends. The CDR3 spells CASRRPGGTEAFF. CDR3 in DNA: TGTGCCAGCAGGCGGCCCGGAGGGACTGAAGCTTTCTTT.

J is TRBJ2-1 and V is TRBV2; possible D gene TRBD1, 7 bases. Germline V gives CDR1 SNHLY, CDR2 FYNNEI. The CDR3 is 15 residues long. Trimming removed 11 bases at V and 4 bases at J, with 21 bases between. CDR3 DNA sequence: TGTGCCCTCAGCGTTCAGGGGGGCCTGTACAATGAGCAGTTCTTC. Translating it yields CALSVQGGLYNEQFF.

V and J are TRBV7-2 and TRBJ1-1; 9 nucleotides match TRBD1. Germline CDR1 SGHTA, CDR2 FQGNSA. V shed 1 base and J 2 bases; nucleotides not matched to a gene: 8. The CDR3 totals 17 residues. The CDR3 DNA reads TGTGCCAGCAGCTTAGTGCGCGGGACAGGGCTAAACACTGAAGCTTTCTTT. Protein: CASSLVRGTGLNTEAFF.

The chain carries TRBV2 and TRBJ1-3; D remains ambiguous. This CDR3 spans 14 amino acids. Trimming stripped 6 bases from V and 2 bases from J, with 11 bases between. Germline values: CDR1 SNHLY, CDR2 FYNNEI. The chain's CDR3 is CASRAIITGNTIYF. DNA for the CDR3: TGTGCCAGCAGGGCAATTATCACTGGAAACACCATATATTTT.

The rearrangement joins TRBV15 to TRBJ2-5, with D maybe TRBD1 (6 bases). The DNA matches TRBJ2-7 better at its end, which makes the J call doubtful. Germline CDR1 is LNHNV and CDR2 is YYDKDF (reference sequence). The CDR3 spans 14 residues. DNA for the CDR3: TGTGCCACCAGCAGCCCCGGACAGCCCTACGAGCAGTACTTC. Protein product: CATSSPGQPYEQYF.

The chain uses TRBV28 and TRBJ2-7; D gene ambiguous. The CDR3 contains 10 residues. V was shortened by 4 bases and J by 6 bases, with 4 bases between the two germline ends. The germline V gene encodes CDR1 MDHEN and CDR2 SYDVKM. For the CDR3, the DNA is TGTGCCAGCAGTTCCCGCGAGCAGTACTTC. Protein sequence: CASSSREQYF.

This sequence joins TRBV6-5 and TRBJ2-7; 7 nucleotides agree with TRBD1. The V gene end was trimmed by 6 bases and the J gene end by 5 bases; junction bases not matched to a gene: 10. The CDR3 has 14 residues. The germline V gene encodes CDR1 MNHEY and CDR2 SVGAGI. The CDR3 coding sequence is TGTGCCAGCAGCCCCACCGGGACAGAACACGAGCAGTACTTC. Translating it yields CASSPTGTEHEQYF.

The chain links TRBV14 to TRBJ2-7, with D tentatively TRBD1 (6 bases). CDR3 length equals 13 residues. V was clipped by 0 bases and J by 6 bases, with 9 bases between them. Germline loops: CDR1 SGHDN, CDR2 FVKESK. CDR3 region: CASSQDQGFEQYF. CDR3 bases: TGTGCCAGCAGCCAAGACCAGGGGTTCGAGCAGTACTTC.

J is TRBJ1-1 and V is TRBV6-1; D not certain. The CDR3 length is 13 residues. The germline gives CDR1 MNHNS, CDR2 SASEGT. Trimming shortened V by 1 base and J by 4 bases, and 7 bases separated the two germline ends. CDR3 protein: CASSEEELTEAFF. CDR3 DNA: TGTGCCAGCAGTGAAGAGGAGCTCACTGAAGCTTTCTTT.

The V and J genes are TRBV6-6 and TRBJ2-5; the match to TRBD1 covers 8 bases. CDR1 and CDR2 from the germline V gene are MNHNY and SVGAGI (reference sequence). V gave up 4 bases and J gave up 2 bases; unmatched junction bases: 3. This CDR3 region has 14 residues. This chain's CDR3 is CASSFRTGQETQYF. CDR3 DNA sequence: TGTGCCAGCAGTTTTCGGACAGGGCAAGAGACCCAGTACTTC.

This sequence joins TRBV18 and TRBJ2-3; no reliable D call. V was shortened by 3 bases and J by 0 bases, with 10 bases between the two germline ends. Germline V gene sequence: CDR1 KGHSH, CDR2 LQKENI. This CDR3 spans 15 amino acids. The CDR3 DNA reads TGTGCCAGCTCACCTGATAGTCTAAGCACAGATACGCAGTATTTT. Translating it yields CASSPDSLSTDTQYF.

Comments on this clone: The junction shows a germline mismatch at one end, possibly a read error. This rearrangement joins TRBV9 to TRBJ2-5; TRBD1 matches at 9 bases. CDR1 is SGDLS and CDR2 is YYNGEE in the germline V gene. This CDR3 comprises 17 residues. The CDR3 DNA follows: TGTGCCAGCAGCGACCCCTCCGGACAGGGGAGACAAGAGGCCCAGTACTTC. This gives the protein CASSDPSGQGRQEAQYF. Based on the CDR3 plus reference TRBV9 and TRBJ2-5, the full variable domain is DSGVTQTPKHLITATGQRVTLRCSPRSGDLSVYWYQQSLDQGLQFLIQYYNGEERAKGNILERFSAQQFPDLHSELNLSSLELGDSALYFCASSDPSGQGRQEAQYFGPGTRLLVL.